One and the same sample provided the 2 T cell receptor beta chains below, sequenced in a study of long-term antiretroviral therapy in people with HIV. The assay, immunoSEQ v3.0, was run at survey level. Profiled with immunoSEQ multiplex PCR; TCRdb holds only in-frame clones, not every one. The sample consists of about 21,000 clones, about nine tenths of them appearing once. This specimen was unsorted PBMCs, taken 0.2 years before starting antiretroviral therapy. The receptors come from a man younger than 35 with HIV.

This rearrangement joins TRBV2 to TRBJ1-2, with D possibly being TRBD1 (6 bases). The V and J ends lost 4 bases and 7 bases respectively, with 13 bases between them. Looked up from germline, CDR1 is SNHLY and CDR2 is FYNNEI. The CDR3 is made up of 13 amino acids. The CDR3 protein is CASSVTGRAGYTF. CDR3 in DNA: TGTGCCAGCAGTGTAACAGGGCGGGCTGGCTACACCTTC. The variable domain in full, completed from reference TRBV2 and TRBJ1-2, reads EPEVTQTPSHQVTQMGQEVILRCVPISNHLYFYWYRQILGQKVEFLVSFYNNEISEKSEIFDDQFSVERPDGSNFTLKIRSTKLEDSAMYFCASSVTGRAGYTFGSGTRLTVV.

This clone came up once. This chain connects TRBV2 to TRBJ2-7; 8 bases fit TRBD1. The CDR3 runs 14 residues. Germline V gene sequence: CDR1 SNHLY, CDR2 FYNNEI. V lost 4 bases and J lost 12; bases outside the gene matches: 14. DNA of the CDR3: TGTGCCAGCAGTGCAAGGACAGGGTCCACAAAGGGGTACTTC. Protein product: CASSARTGSTKGYF.